The 16 T cell receptor beta chains in this list originate from one sample, sequenced in a study of blood T cells in healthy people across ages. Primed by a sample-barcoded 5' primer and a J-beta primer mix, a second PCR proceeded for 7 to 11 cycles. TCRdb fed the 5' RACE reads into MiXCR, producing one record per CDR3 protein. The data hold over 1,500,000 distinct CDR3 sequences, with 39% observed a single time. Source material: blood. Every receptor here comes from a human donor in good health.

The chain carries TRBV7-2 and TRBJ1-2; D gene uncertain. CDR1 is SGHTA and CDR2 is FQGNSA in the germline V gene. The CDR3 totals 15 residues. Trimming left V 1 base short and J 0 bases short, with 9 bases between. The DNA for the CDR3 is TGTGCCAGCAGCTTAGACGGGTCACCTAACTATGGCTACACCTTC. This gives the protein CASSLDGSPNYGYTF.

This clonotype has just a few counts. The J gene is TRBJ2-7, the V gene TRBV29-1; 7 bases are a match to TRBD2. V lost 3 bases and J lost 6; bases outside the gene matches: 11. CDR1 SQVTM and CDR2 ANQGSEA come from the germline V gene. CDR3 length equals 14 residues. This chain's CDR3 is CSVDGRTTGVEQYF. For the CDR3, the DNA is TGCAGCGTTGACGGGAGGACAACGGGGGTCGAGCAGTACTTC.

The chain combines TRBV4-2 with TRBJ1-5, with D tentatively TRBD1 (6 bases). Trimming stripped 4 bases from V and 4 bases from J, with 14 bases between. This CDR3 comprises 15 residues. The germline CDR1 and CDR2 sequences are LGHNA and YNFKEQ. This CDR3 is CASSPERQGNQPQHF. The CDR3 bases are TGTGCCAGCAGCCCCGAAAGGCAGGGGAATCAGCCCCAGCATTTT.

This clonotype was found a few times. The chain has TRBV5-1 and TRBJ1-1; D perhaps matches TRBD1 (5 bases). The V gene's germline CDR1 is SGHRS and CDR2 YFSETQ. V was cut by 4 bases and J by 5 bases, with 24 bases left in between. This CDR3 region has 17 residues. In nucleotides, the CDR3 is TGCGCCAGCAGCCCAAGCGTCAGGGCTCGAGGAAAAACTGAAGCTTTCTTT. Its translation: CASSPSVRARGKTEAFF.

This clonotype has only a few counts. The V and J genes are TRBV7-9 and TRBJ2-3; 8 bases fit TRBD1. Trimming at V came to 4 bases and at J to 0 bases, leaving 12 bases not matched to a gene. Germline values: CDR1 SEHNR, CDR2 FQNEAQ (reference sequence). This CDR3 region has 18 residues. CDR3 bases: TGTGCCAGCAGCTCCAGGGGGCGAAACCCCGCTAGCACAGATACGCAGTATTTT. Amino acids: CASSSRGRNPASTDTQYF.

This clonotype showed up just a few times. This chain joins TRBV25-1 and TRBJ2-7, with 7 bases lining up with TRBD2. Germline CDR1 is MGHDK and CDR2 is SYGVNS. Trimming at V came to 7 bases and at J to 3 bases, leaving 6 bases not matched to a gene. The CDR3 covers 13 residues. CDR3 region: CASTKAGYYEQYF. The CDR3 DNA reads as TGTGCCAGCACTAAAGCGGGGTACTACGAGCAGTACTTC.

The CDR3 bases are TGCAGCGTTGAGGCCGGGGCAAGCACTGAAGCTTTCTTT. Protein sequence: CSVEAGASTEAFF. V and J are TRBV29-1 and TRBJ1-1, with D possibly matching TRBD1 (5 bases). V was shortened by 3 bases and J by 4 bases, with 12 bases between the two germline ends. From germline, CDR1 is SQVTM and CDR2 ANQGSEA. The CDR3 runs to 13 residues.

This clonotype was seen a handful of times. V usage is TRBV30 and J usage is TRBJ1-5, with D perhaps matching TRBD1 (6 bases). Trimming took off 0 bases at V and 6 bases at J, with 9 bases between the two ends. The CDR3 has 13 residues. Germline CDR1 and CDR2: GTSNPN and SVGIG (reference sequence). The CDR3 DNA sequence: TGTGCCTGGAGTGTAAGGGGGAGTCAGCCCCAGCATTTT. Translated: CAWSVRGSQPQHF.

The gene calls are TRBV14 and TRBJ1-3; TRBD1 matches at 7 bases. Germline CDR1 SGHDN, CDR2 FVKESK. The CDR3 runs 19 residues. The trim removed 0 bases at V and 6 bases at J, leaving 17 bases unmatched. The CDR3 protein is CASSQDWLLTGALENTIYF. In DNA, the CDR3 is TGTGCCAGCAGCCAAGATTGGCTCTTAACAGGGGCGCTCGAAAACACCATATATTTT.

The V and J genes are TRBV20-1 and TRBJ2-1; TRBD2 matches at 8 bases. The CDR3 contains 17 residues. CDR1 and CDR2 from the germline V gene are DFQATT and SNEGSKA (reference sequence). V dropped 2 bases and J dropped 2; count of bases not matched to a gene: 11. The CDR3 is CSARKASSGSTYNEQFF. The CDR3 DNA reads TGCAGTGCTAGAAAAGCGTCAAGCGGGAGTACCTACAATGAGCAGTTCTTC.

In this sample, this clonotype turned up once. The V call is TRBV19, the J call TRBJ2-7; the D call may be TRBD1 or TRBD2 (5 bases each). The CDR3 loop spans 15 amino acids. Trimming took 7 bases from V and 0 from J, leaving 16 bases between them. Germline V CDR1 and CDR2: LNHDA, SQIVND (reference sequence). Here the CDR3 reads CASTPAAGTSYEQYF. DNA of the CDR3: TGTGCCAGTACCCCGGCGGCTGGGACCTCCTACGAGCAGTACTTC.

This clonotype was counted a few times. The V and J genes are TRBV7-9 and TRBJ2-5; no clear D gene. Trimming stripped 5 bases from V and 6 bases from J, with 10 bases between. The CDR3 has 12 amino acids. In germline, CDR1 is SEHNR, CDR2 FQNEAQ (reference sequence). The CDR3 protein is CASSLYEKTQYF. DNA for the CDR3: TGTGCCAGCAGCCTCTACGAAAAGACCCAGTACTTC.

The V call is TRBV6-5, the J call TRBJ2-1, with D perhaps matching TRBD1 (5 bases). V was shortened by 7 bases and J by 7 bases, with 14 bases between the two germline ends. The germline V gene encodes CDR1 MNHEY and CDR2 SVGAGI. CDR3 length: 13 residues. The CDR3 nucleotides are TGTGCCAGCACAGGGCCCCTTCATAATGAGCAGTTCTTC. Amino acids: CASTGPLHNEQFF.

The chain recombines TRBV20-1 with TRBJ2-7; 12 positions match TRBD2. Judging by the DNA end, TRBJ2-5 fits better; the J call may be wrong. CDR1 and CDR2 from the germline V gene are DFQATT and SNEGSKA (reference sequence). CDR3 length: 16 residues. CDR3: CSARVPPSGGDETQYF. The CDR3 bases are TGCAGTGCTAGAGTGCCGCCTAGCGGGGGGGACGAGACCCAGTACTTC.

This chain connects TRBV11-2 to TRBJ2-1, with D possibly being TRBD1 or TRBD2 (5 bases each). The CDR3 is 15 residues long. In germline, CDR1 is SGHAT, CDR2 FQNNGV. V lost 3 bases and J lost 3, with 12 bases in between. The CDR3 sequence: CASSFGDLIYNEQFF. The CDR3 DNA follows: TGTGCCAGCAGCTTTGGGGACCTAATCTACAATGAGCAGTTCTTC.

This clonotype occurred many times. J is TRBJ2-7 and V is TRBV5-1; a possible D gene is TRBD2 (6 bases). V lost 7 bases and J 0 bases, leaving 14 bases between the germline ends. Looked up from germline, CDR1 is SGHRS and CDR2 is YFSETQ. The CDR3 contains 14 residues. This chain's CDR3 is CASGVGGSSYEQYF. CDR3 nucleotide sequence: TGCGCCAGCGGAGTTGGGGGGAGCTCCTACGAGCAGTACTTC.